This paragraph covers one T cell receptor (beta chain) sequence. The data originate from a study of blood T cell repertoires in COVID-19. Generated by immunoSEQ multiplex PCR, the TCRdb table keeps only in-frame clones and is missing some. Of tens of thousands of clones listed, over 75% are singletons. This sequence was found in a man in his 70s with active or convalescent COVID-19. Sequenced input: peripheral blood.

CDR3 in DNA: TGTGCCAGCAATACTACCCCGGACAGGACCCTTTTGAACAATCAGCCCCAGCATTTT. Its protein product is CASNTTPDRTLLNNQPQHF. V is TRBV28 and J is TRBJ1-5; 7 bases are a match to TRBD1. Germline CDR1 reads MDHEN; CDR2 reads SYDVKM. The trim removed 7 bases at V and 3 bases at J, leaving 21 bases unmatched. CDR3 size: 19 residues.